The 26 T cell receptor beta chains below come from one sample, sequenced in a study of blood T cell repertoires in COVID-19. Profiled with immunoSEQ multiplex PCR; TCRdb holds only in-frame clones, not every one. The sample consists of hundreds of thousands of clones, roughly 89% of them appearing once. Source material: peripheral blood. These TCRs come from a woman in her thirties or forties with COVID-19, enrolled during active disease.

The gene calls are TRBV5-4 and TRBJ1-1, with TRBD1 identical over 8 bases. V was clipped by 0 bases and J by 3 bases; unmatched bases: 4. Per germline, CDR1 SGHNT and CDR2 YYREEE (reference sequence). The CDR3 totals 15 residues. The DNA for the CDR3 is TGTGCCAGCAGCTTGGCAGGGGGCAGGGACACTGAAGCTTTCTTT. The encoded protein is CASSLAGGRDTEAFF.

This chain uses TRBV28 with TRBJ2-5, with D possibly matching TRBD1 (6 bases). V was trimmed by 10 bases and J by 2 bases, leaving 20 bases between them. CDR3 length equals 15 residues. Looked up from germline, CDR1 is MDHEN and CDR2 is SYDVKM. CDR3 sequence reads: CATKGAGAGQETQYF. The CDR3 DNA is TGTGCCACAAAAGGGGCAGGGGCGGGTCAAGAGACCCAGTACTTC.

The J gene is TRBJ1-3, the V gene TRBV6-1; the D is unclear. The CDR3 spans 17 residues. The V gene lost 1 base and the J gene lost 2 bases, with 15 bases spanning the gap. Germline loops: CDR1 MNHNS, CDR2 SASEGT. DNA for the CDR3: TGTGCCAGCAGTGAAGTCGGAGGAAGAGGGACTGGAAACACCATATATTTT. Residues: CASSEVGGRGTGNTIYF.

V and J are TRBV5-8 and TRBJ1-2; D is unresolved. In germline, CDR1 is SGHTS, CDR2 YDEGEE. Trimming stripped 0 bases from V and 7 bases from J, with 22 bases between. This CDR3 region has 17 residues. The CDR3 coding sequence is TGTGCCAGCAGCTTGGCCTTGGACTCGGTGGCTCGGCGTGGCTACACCTTC. Amino acid sequence: CASSLALDSVARRGYTF.

The V gene is TRBV6-5, the J gene TRBJ1-2; TRBD1 aligns across 9 bases. This CDR3 has 16 amino acids. In germline, CDR1 is MNHEY, CDR2 SVGAGI. The V segment lost 4 bases and the J segment 2 bases; nucleotides outside the gene matches: 8. This CDR3 reads CASSSPPGQGNYGYTF. Here the CDR3 DNA reads TGTGCCAGCAGTTCGCCACCGGGACAGGGCAACTATGGCTACACCTTC.

This clone was found once. The chain has TRBV7-2 and TRBJ2-7; a weak D match, TRBD1 (5 bases). Trimming took off 4 bases at V and 2 bases at J, with 12 bases between the two ends. This CDR3 is built from 14 residues. Germline values: CDR1 SGHTA, CDR2 FQGNSA. As DNA, the CDR3 is TGTGCCAGCAGCTCTGACTGGGGCACCTACGAGCAGTACTTC. It translates to CASSSDWGTYEQYF.

The chain employs TRBV28 and TRBJ1-2; D is possibly TRBD1 (5 bases). CDR1 is MDHEN, CDR2 SYDVKM, per germline. V lost 8 bases and J lost 3, with 16 bases in between. This CDR3 comprises 14 residues. CDR3 DNA sequence: TGTGCCAGCGGGCTACAGGTTCTTCACTATGGCTACACCTTC. As protein: CASGLQVLHYGYTF.

The chain is built from TRBV10-3 and TRBJ2-5, with a weak D call TRBD1 (6 bases). Germline-derived CDR1 and CDR2 are ENHRY and SYGVKD. The CDR3 loop spans 16 amino acids. Trimming stripped 2 bases from V and 2 bases from J, with 15 bases between. As DNA, the CDR3 is TGTGCCATCAGTGAGCTAGGGGGTAGCGAACAAGAGACCCAGTACTTC. It translates to CAISELGGSEQETQYF.

The chain joins TRBV5-3 to TRBJ1-4; D may be TRBD1 (6 bases). TRBV5-3 is designated an ORF whose function remains uncertain. This CDR3 is built from 18 residues. V gave up 4 bases and J gave up 2 bases, with 21 bases separating them. In nucleotides, the CDR3 is TGTGCCAGAAGCCCCCTCTGTGGTGGGGGGGGCACTAATGAAAAACTGTTTTTT. Protein sequence: CARSPLCGGGGTNEKLFF.

This clone was found once. This chain uses TRBV19 with TRBJ2-3; D not resolved. The germline CDR1 and CDR2 sequences are LNHDA and SQIVND (reference sequence). The CDR3 sequence is 13 residues long. Deletions cut 5 bases from V and 0 bases from J, with 6 bases between. The CDR3 protein is CASSEDSTDTQYF. DNA of the CDR3: TGTGCCAGTAGTGAGGATAGCACAGATACGCAGTATTTT.

The table lists this clone with a few counts. The chain is built from TRBV7-3 and TRBJ1-6; 8 nucleotides align to TRBD1. The junction had 12 bases not matched to a gene; V was cut back by 2 bases and J by 9 bases. The length of the CDR3 is 17 residues. CDR1 SGHTA and CDR2 FQGTGA come from the germline V gene. The CDR3 coding sequence is TGTGCCAGCAGCTTATTCCCCAGGGGGCGAGGTCGTTCACCCCTCCACTTT. This translates into CASSLFPRGRGRSPLHF.

The chain joins TRBV6-5 to TRBJ1-1; D uncertain. The CDR3 runs to 13 residues. Germline V gene sequence: CDR1 MNHEY, CDR2 SVGAGI. V was pared by 6 bases and J by 4 bases, with 12 bases between. CDR3 protein: CASSQRRVTEAFF. The CDR3 DNA reads TGTGCCAGCAGCCAACGGAGGGTCACTGAAGCTTTCTTT.

This chain joins TRBV5-4 and TRBJ2-5; TRBD2 matches 13 bases. After removal of 4 bases from V and 5 bases from J, the junction contained 8 bases not matched to a gene. Germline assignment: CDR1 SGHNT and CDR2 YYREEE (reference sequence). This CDR3 contains 16 residues. CDR3 bases: TGTGCCAGCAGCGACCGACTAGCGGGGGGCGGGGAGACCCAGTACTTC. This translates into CASSDRLAGGGETQYF.

The chain employs TRBV18 and TRBJ2-1; 10 bases line up with TRBD2. Trimming cost V 2 bases and J 6 bases; bases outside gene matches: 4. The V gene's germline CDR1 is KGHSH and CDR2 LQKENI. The CDR3 runs 15 residues. The CDR3 sequence is CASSPASGSGNEQFF. Written as DNA, the CDR3 is TGTGCCAGCTCACCAGCTAGCGGGAGTGGCAATGAGCAGTTCTTC.

The rearrangement uses TRBV7-9 and TRBJ1-1, with TRBD1 matching 7 bases. This CDR3 is built from 16 residues. Germline V CDR1 and CDR2: SEHNR, FQNEAQ (reference sequence). The ends lost 4 bases at V and 3 bases at J; junction bases unmatched: 11. CDR3 sequence: CASSSILRGLDTEAFF. The DNA of the CDR3 is TGTGCCAGCAGCTCGATACTCAGGGGGTTGGACACTGAAGCTTTCTTT.

J is TRBJ2-7 and V is TRBV28; 8 nucleotides match TRBD2. Per the germline V gene, CDR1 is MDHEN and CDR2 is SYDVKM. This CDR3 is built from 16 residues. Trimming took 7 bases from V and 2 from J; bases not matched to a gene: 13. This chain's CDR3 is CASTEIRSGGAYEQYF. CDR3 sequence (DNA): TGTGCCAGCACTGAAATCCGGTCGGGAGGGGCCTACGAGCAGTACTTC.

The chain couples TRBV28 to TRBJ2-1; 15 bases match TRBD2. V shed 5 bases, J shed 15 bases, and the junction held 11 bases outside the gene matches. Germline CDR1 and CDR2: MDHEN and SYDVKM. This CDR3 spans 15 amino acids. The CDR3 coding sequence is TGTGCCAGCAGTCCAGGGACTAGCGGGAGGTCTTCCCGGTTCTTC. Its protein is CASSPGTSGRSSRFF.

The chain's CDR3 is CASSLLTNGQGYRETQYF. CDR3 nucleotide sequence: TGTGCCAGCAGCTTATTAACAAACGGACAGGGTTATCGAGAGACCCAGTACTTC. The rearrangement joins TRBV7-9 to TRBJ2-5; 8 bases are shared with TRBD1. Germline values: CDR1 SEHNR, CDR2 FQNEAQ (reference sequence). The CDR3 consists of 18 residues. J lost 4 bases, V lost 2 bases, and 15 bases had no gene match.

The chain links TRBV4-3 to TRBJ1-1; TRBD1 aligns across 7 bases. The CDR3 covers 15 residues. From germline, CDR1 is LGHNA and CDR2 YSLEER. After removal of 1 base from V and 4 bases from J, the junction contained 6 bases not matched to a gene. CDR3 residues: CASSQGTTGVTEAFF. In DNA form, the CDR3 reads TGCGCCAGCAGCCAAGGGACAACAGGGGTCACTGAAGCTTTCTTT.

The rearrangement links TRBV1 to TRBJ1-3; the table's TRBD1 call for D was not verified on the DNA. TRBV1 is listed as a pseudogene. This CDR3 spans 13 amino acids. DNA of the CDR3: TGCACCCGGGACAGGGGGAGCGGAAACACCATATATTTT. This translates into CTRDRGSGNTIYF.

The J gene is TRBJ2-5, the V gene TRBV9, with 10 positions matching TRBD1. The CDR3 has 15 residues. CDR1 and CDR2 (germline): SGDLS, YYNGEE. J was trimmed by 5 bases and V by 4 bases; bases with no gene match: 8. CDR3: CASSTRQGAAETQYF. The CDR3 DNA follows: TGTGCCAGCAGCACCCGACAGGGGGCGGCGGAGACCCAGTACTTC.

V is TRBV6-5 and J is TRBJ2-2; unclear D gene. This CDR3 contains 13 residues. Between the trimmed V and J ends, which lost 2 bases and 5 bases, there was a span of 6 bases. The V gene's germline CDR1 is MNHEY and CDR2 SVGAGI. The CDR3 sequence is CASSYGGTGELFF. CDR3 nucleotides: TGTGCCAGCAGTTACGGCGGTACCGGGGAGCTGTTTTTT.

In its sample, this clone was seen a few times. The V gene is TRBV28, the J gene TRBJ1-1, with 8 bases that match TRBD1. The CDR3 extends over 14 amino acids. Germline CDR1 is MDHEN and CDR2 is SYDVKM. V dropped 5 bases and J dropped 5; count of bases not matched to a gene: 7. The CDR3 nucleotides read TGTGCCAGCAGTATCCCGGGACAGGTAACTGAAGCTTTCTTT. Protein product: CASSIPGQVTEAFF.

V usage is TRBV11-3 and J usage is TRBJ2-7; perhaps TRBD1 as D (6 bases). The germline V and J ends were trimmed by 1 base and 1 base, with 8 bases remaining between them. Germline V gene data show CDR1 as SGHNT and CDR2 as YENEEA. The CDR3 runs 14 residues. CDR3 protein: CASSLGRGSYEQYF. DNA of the CDR3: TGTGCCAGCAGCTTAGGTAGGGGGTCCTACGAGCAGTACTTC. Based on the CDR3 plus reference TRBV11-3 and TRBJ2-7, the full variable domain is EAGVVQSPRYKIIEKKQPVAFWCNPISGHNTLYWYLQNLGQGPELLIRYENEEAVDDSQLPKDRFSAERLKGVDSTLKIQPAELGDSAVYLCASSLGRGSYEQYFGPGTRLTVT.

This chain links TRBV7-3 with TRBJ2-4, with TRBD1 matching over 8 bases. The CDR3 is 13 amino acids. The ends lost 4 bases at V and 6 bases at J; junction bases unmatched: 2. In germline, CDR1 is SGHTA, CDR2 FQGTGA. CDR3 in amino acids: CASSSQGANIQYF. Written as DNA, the CDR3 is TGTGCCAGCAGCTCGCAGGGGGCAAACATTCAGTACTTC.

V gene TRBV30 combines with J gene TRBJ1-2; 8 bases are shared with TRBD1. The CDR3 has 14 amino acids. Per the germline V gene, CDR1 is GTSNPN and CDR2 is SVGIG (reference sequence). The junction had 6 bases not matched to a gene; V was cut back by 2 bases and J by 4 bases. DNA for the CDR3: TGTGCCTGGAGTCGGACAGGGTTCCTCTATGGCTACACCTTC. Translating gives CAWSRTGFLYGYTF. Supplemented by reference TRBV30 and TRBJ1-2, the full variable domain reads SQTIHQWPATLVQPVGSPLSLECTVEGTSNPNLYWYRQAAGRGLQLLFYSVGIGQISSEVPQNLSASRPQDRQFILSSKKLLLSDSGFYLCAWSRTGFLYGYTFGSGTRLTVV.